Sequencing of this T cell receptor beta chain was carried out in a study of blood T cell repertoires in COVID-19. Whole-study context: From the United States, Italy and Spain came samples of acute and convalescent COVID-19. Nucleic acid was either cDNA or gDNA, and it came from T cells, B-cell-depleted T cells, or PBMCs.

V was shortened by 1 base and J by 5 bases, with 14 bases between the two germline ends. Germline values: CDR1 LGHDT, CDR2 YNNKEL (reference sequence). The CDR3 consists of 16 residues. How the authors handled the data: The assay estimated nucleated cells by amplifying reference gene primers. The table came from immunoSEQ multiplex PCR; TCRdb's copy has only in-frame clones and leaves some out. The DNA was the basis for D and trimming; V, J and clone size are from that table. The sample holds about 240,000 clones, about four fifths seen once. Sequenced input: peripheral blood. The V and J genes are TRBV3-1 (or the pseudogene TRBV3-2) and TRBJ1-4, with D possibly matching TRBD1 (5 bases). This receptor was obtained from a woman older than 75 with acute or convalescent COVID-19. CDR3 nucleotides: TGTGCCAGCAGCCAAGTGTTTGGGGGGGGAAATGAAAAACTGTTTTTT. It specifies CASSQVFGGGNEKLFF.